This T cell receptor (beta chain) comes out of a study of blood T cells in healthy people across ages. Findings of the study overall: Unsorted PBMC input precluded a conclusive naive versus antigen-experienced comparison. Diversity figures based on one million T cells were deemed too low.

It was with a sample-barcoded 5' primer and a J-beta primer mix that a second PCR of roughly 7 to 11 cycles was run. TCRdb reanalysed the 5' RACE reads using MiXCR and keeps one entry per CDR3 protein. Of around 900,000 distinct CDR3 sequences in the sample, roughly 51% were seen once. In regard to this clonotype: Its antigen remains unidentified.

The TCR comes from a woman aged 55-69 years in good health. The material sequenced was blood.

CDR3 protein: CASSTLSGGTQYF. The CDR3, as DNA: TGTGCCAGCAGTACCCTTTCGGGTGGGACGCAGTATTTT. The chain is built from TRBV6-5 and TRBJ2-3; D is unresolved. V lost 5 bases to trimming and J lost 9 bases, with 15 bases between them. The CDR3 extends over 13 amino acids. Germline CDR1 reads MNHEY; CDR2 reads SVGAGI.